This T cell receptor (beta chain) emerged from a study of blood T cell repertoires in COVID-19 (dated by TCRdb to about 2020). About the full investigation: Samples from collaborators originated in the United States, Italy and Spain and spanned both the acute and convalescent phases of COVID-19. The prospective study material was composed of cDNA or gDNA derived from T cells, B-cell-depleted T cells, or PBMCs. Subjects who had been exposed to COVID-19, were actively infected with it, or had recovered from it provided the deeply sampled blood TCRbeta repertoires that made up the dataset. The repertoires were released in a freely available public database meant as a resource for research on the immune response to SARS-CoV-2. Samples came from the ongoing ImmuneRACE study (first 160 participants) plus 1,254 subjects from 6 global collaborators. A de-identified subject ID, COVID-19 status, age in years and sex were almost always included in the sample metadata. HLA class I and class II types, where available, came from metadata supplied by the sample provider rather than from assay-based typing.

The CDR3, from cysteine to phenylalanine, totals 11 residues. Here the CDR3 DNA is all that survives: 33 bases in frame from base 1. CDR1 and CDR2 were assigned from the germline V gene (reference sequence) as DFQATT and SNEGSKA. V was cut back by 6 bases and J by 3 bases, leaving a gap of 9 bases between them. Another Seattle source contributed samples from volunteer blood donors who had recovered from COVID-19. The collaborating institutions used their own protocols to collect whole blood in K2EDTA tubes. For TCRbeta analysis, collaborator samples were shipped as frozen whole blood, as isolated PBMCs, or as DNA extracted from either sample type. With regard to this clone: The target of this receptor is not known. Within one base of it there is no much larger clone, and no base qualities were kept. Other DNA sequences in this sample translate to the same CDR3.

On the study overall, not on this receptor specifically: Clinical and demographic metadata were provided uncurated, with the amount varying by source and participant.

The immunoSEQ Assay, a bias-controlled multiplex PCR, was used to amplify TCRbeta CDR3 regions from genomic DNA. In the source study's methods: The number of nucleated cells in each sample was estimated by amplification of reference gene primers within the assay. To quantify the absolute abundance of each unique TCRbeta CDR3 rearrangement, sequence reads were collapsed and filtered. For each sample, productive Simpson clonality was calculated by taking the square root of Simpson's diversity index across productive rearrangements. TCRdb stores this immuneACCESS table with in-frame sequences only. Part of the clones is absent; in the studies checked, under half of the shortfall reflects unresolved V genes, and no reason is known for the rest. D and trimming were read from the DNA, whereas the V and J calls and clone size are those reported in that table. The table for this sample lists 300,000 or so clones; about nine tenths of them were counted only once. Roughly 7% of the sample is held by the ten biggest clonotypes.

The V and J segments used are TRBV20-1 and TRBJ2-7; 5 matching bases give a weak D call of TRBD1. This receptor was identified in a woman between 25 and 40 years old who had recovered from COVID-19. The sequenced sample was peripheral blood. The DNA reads TGCAGTGCCCGCGACAGCTACGAGCAGTACTTC. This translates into CSARDSYEQYF.